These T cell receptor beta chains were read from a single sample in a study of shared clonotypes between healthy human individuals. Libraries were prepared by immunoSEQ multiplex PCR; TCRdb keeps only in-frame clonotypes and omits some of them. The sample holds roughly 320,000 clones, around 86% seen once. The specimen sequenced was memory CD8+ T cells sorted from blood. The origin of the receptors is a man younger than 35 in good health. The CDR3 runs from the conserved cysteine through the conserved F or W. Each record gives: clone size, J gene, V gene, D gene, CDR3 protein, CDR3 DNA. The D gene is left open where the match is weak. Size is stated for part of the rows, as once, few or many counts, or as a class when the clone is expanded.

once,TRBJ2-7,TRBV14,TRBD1,CASSRWTGTGFYEQYF,TGTGCCAGCAGCCGGTGGACCGGGACAGGGTTCTACGAGCAGTACTTC
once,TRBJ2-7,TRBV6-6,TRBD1,CASSPQGVGYEQYF,TGTGCCAGCAGCCCACAGGGGGTCGGGTACGAGCAGTACTTC
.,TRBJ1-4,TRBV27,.,CASSLYGNEKLFF,TGTGCCAGCAGTTTGTACGGGAATGAAAAACTGTTTTTT
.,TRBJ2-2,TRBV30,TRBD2,CAWTIGRAGELFF,TGTGCCTGGACGATCGGGAGGGCCGGGGAGCTGTTTTTT
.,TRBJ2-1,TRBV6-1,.,CASSEGYSYNEQFF,TGTGCCAGCAGTGAAGGTTACTCCTACAATGAGCAGTTCTTC
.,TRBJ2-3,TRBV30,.,CASTPLNTDTQYF,TGTGCGTCGACACCTCTCAACACAGATACGCAGTATTTT
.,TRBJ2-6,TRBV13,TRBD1,CASSSRTGATSGANVLTF,TGTGCCAGCAGCTCGCGGACAGGGGCGACCTCTGGGGCCAACGTCCTGACTTTC
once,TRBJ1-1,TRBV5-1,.,CASSMGTANPDTEAFF,TGCGCCAGCAGCATGGGGACGGCCAATCCCGACACTGAAGCTTTCTTT
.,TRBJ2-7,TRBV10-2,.,CASSTGRGNEQYF,TGCGCCAGCAGTACAGGGAGAGGGAACGAGCAGTACTTC
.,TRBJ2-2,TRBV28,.,CASSLNTGANTGELFF,TGTGCCAGCAGTTTAAATACAGGAGCGAACACCGGGGAGCTGTTTTTT
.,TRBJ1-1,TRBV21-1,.,CASSKEEKMNTEAFF,TGTGCCAGCAGCAAAGAGGAGAAAATGAACACTGAAGCTTTCTTT